This T cell receptor (beta chain) came from a study of PD-1 blockade in mismatch repair-deficient tumors. Whole-study findings and limits: Tumor-resident clones, often absent from pretreatment blood, expanded after pembrolizumab and then contracted.

V lost 5 bases and J 3 bases, leaving 13 bases between the germline ends. This CDR3 is 14 amino acids long. Germline assignment: CDR1 KGHSH and CDR2 LQKENI. For this clone: The antigen is not known.

Using immunoSEQ multiplex PCR, the repertoire was profiled, and TCRdb retains in-frame clones only, with some absent. The table records 100,000 or so clones, about 79% of them present only once. The chain joins TRBV18 to TRBJ1-1; a weak D match, TRBD1 (6 bases). The clonotype originates from an adult with mismatch repair-deficient cancer. Source: peripheral blood, taken around 8 months after starting pembrolizumab. This CDR3 is CASSDKTGYTEAFF. The CDR3 DNA sequence: TGTGCCAGCTCAGATAAGACAGGTTACACTGAAGCTTTCTTT.